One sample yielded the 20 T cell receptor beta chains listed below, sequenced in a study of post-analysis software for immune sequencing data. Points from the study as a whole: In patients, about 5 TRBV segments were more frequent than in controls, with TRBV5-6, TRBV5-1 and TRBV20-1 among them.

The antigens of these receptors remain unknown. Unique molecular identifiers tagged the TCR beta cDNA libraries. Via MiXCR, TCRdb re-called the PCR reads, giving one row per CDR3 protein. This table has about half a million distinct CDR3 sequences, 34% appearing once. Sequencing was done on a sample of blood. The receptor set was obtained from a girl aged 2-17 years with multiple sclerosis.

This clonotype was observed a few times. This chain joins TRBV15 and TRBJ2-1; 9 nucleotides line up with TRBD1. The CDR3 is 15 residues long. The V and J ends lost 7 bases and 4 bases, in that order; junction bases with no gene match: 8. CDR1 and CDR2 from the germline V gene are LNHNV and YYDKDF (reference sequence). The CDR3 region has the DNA TGTGCCACCACCTCCGGGACAGGGTGGTACAATGAGCAGTTCTTC. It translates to CATTSGTGWYNEQFF.

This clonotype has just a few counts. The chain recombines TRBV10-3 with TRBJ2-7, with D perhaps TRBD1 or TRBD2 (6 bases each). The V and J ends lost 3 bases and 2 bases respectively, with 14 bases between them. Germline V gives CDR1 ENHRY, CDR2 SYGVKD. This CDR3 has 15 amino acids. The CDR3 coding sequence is TGTGCCATCAGTGAATCGCCGGGGGCAACCTACGAGCAGTACTTC. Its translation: CAISESPGATYEQYF.

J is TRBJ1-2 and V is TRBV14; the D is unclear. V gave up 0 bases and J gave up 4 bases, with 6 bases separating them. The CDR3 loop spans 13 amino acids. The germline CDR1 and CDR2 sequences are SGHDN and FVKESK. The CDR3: CASSQDVGYGYTF. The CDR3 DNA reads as TGTGCCAGCAGCCAAGATGTAGGCTATGGCTACACCTTC.

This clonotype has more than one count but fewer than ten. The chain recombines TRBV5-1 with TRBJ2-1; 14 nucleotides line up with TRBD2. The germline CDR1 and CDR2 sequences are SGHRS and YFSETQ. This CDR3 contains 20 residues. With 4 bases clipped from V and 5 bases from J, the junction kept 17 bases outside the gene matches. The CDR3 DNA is TGCGCCAGCAGCCGGAGGACTAGCGGGGGGCCGTTTTTGTCGCACAATGAGCAGTTCTTC. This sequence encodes CASSRRTSGGPFLSHNEQFF.

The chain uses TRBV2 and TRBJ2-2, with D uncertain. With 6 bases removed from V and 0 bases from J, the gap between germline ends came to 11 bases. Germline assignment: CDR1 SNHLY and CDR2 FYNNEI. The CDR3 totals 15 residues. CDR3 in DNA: TGTGCCAGCAGGCCTCCCCCCTCGAACACCGGGGAGCTGTTTTTT. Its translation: CASRPPPSNTGELFF.

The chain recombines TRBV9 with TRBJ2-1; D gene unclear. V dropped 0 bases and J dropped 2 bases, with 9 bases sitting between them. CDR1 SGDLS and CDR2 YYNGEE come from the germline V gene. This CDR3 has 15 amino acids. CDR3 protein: CASSVGDKAYNEQFF. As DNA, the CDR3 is TGTGCCAGCAGCGTAGGAGACAAGGCCTACAATGAGCAGTTCTTC.

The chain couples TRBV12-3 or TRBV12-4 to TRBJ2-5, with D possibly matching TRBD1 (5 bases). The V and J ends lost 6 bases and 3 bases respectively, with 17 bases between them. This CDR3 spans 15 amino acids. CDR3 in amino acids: CASSLGAGIKETQYF. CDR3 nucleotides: TGTGCCAGCAGCCTAGGGGCCGGAATAAAAGAGACCCAGTACTTC.

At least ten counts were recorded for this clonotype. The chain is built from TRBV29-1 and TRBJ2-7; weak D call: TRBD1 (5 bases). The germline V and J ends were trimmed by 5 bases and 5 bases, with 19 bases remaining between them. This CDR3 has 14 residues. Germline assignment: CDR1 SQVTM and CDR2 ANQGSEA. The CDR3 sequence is CSVSRQPPLNEQYF. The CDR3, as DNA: TGCAGCGTTTCACGACAGCCCCCATTAAACGAGCAGTACTTC.

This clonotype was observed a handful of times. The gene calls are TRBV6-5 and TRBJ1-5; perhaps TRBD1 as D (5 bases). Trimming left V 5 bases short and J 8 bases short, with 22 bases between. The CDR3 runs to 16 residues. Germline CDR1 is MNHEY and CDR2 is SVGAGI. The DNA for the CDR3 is TGTGCCAGCAGTCCAGCCCGGGGGGGTTGGCAAGAGCCCCAGCATTTT. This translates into CASSPARGGWQEPQHF.

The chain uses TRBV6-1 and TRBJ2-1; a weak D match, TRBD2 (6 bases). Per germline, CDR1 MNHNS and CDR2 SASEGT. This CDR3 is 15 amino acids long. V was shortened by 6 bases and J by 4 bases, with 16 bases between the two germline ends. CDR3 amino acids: CASRDWRREYNEQFF. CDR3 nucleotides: TGTGCCAGCAGGGACTGGCGGCGGGAATACAATGAGCAGTTCTTC.

The CDR3 sequence is CSVDPLRQETQYF. The CDR3 nucleotides read TGCAGCGTTGACCCACTCCGCCAAGAGACCCAGTACTTC. The J gene is TRBJ2-5, the V gene TRBV29-1; D unresolved. There are 13 residues in the CDR3. Trimming left V 3 bases short and J 1 base short, with 9 bases between. The germline V gene encodes CDR1 SQVTM and CDR2 ANQGSEA.

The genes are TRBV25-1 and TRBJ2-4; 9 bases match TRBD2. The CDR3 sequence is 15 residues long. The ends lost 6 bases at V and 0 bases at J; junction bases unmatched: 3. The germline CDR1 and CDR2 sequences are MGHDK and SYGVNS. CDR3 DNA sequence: TGTGCCAGCAGGCAGCGGGGGGCAGCCAAAAACATTCAGTACTTC. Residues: CASRQRGAAKNIQYF.

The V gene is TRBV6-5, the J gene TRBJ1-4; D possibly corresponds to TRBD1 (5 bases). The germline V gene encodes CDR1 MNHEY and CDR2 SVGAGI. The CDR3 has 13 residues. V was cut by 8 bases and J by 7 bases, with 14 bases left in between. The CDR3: CASCLGVCEKLFF. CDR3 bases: TGTGCCAGCTGCCTAGGGGTTTGTGAAAAACTGTTTTTT.

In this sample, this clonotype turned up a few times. This CDR3 reads CSVQDRVLAKNIQYF. The CDR3 DNA reads as TGCAGCGTTCAGGACAGGGTGCTAGCCAAAAACATTCAGTACTTC. The V gene is TRBV29-1, the J gene TRBJ2-4, with 8 bases that match TRBD1. J lost 0 bases, V lost 5 bases, and 6 bases had no gene match. From germline, CDR1 is SQVTM and CDR2 ANQGSEA. The CDR3 loop spans 15 amino acids. Supplemented by reference TRBV29-1 and TRBJ2-4, the full variable domain reads SAVISQKPSRDICQRGTSLTIQCQVDSQVTMMFWYRQQPGQSLTLIATANQGSEATYESGFVIDKFPISRPNLTFSTLTVSNMSPEDSSIYLCSVQDRVLAKNIQYFGAGTRLSVL.

CDR3 DNA sequence: TGCGCCAGCAGCTTGTCGGTGGGCGGCCTAGGGGAGCAGTTCTTC. As protein: CASSLSVGGLGEQFF. The J gene is TRBJ2-1, the V gene TRBV5-1; the D is unclear. V was clipped by 1 base and J by 10 bases, with 18 bases between them. The CDR3 loop spans 15 amino acids. Germline V CDR1 and CDR2: SGHRS, YFSETQ.

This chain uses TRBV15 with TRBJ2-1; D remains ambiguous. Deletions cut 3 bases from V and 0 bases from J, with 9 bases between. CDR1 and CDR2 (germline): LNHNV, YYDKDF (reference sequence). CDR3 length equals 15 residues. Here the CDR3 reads CATSSPASSYNEQFF. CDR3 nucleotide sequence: TGTGCCACCAGCAGTCCGGCCAGCTCCTACAATGAGCAGTTCTTC.

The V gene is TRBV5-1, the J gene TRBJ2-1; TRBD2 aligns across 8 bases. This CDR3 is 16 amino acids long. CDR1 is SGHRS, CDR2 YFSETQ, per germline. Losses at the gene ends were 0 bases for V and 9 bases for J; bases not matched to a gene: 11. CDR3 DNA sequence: TGCGCCAGCAGCTTGGCGAGTGGGACTAGAGTGGTTGAGCAGTTCTTC. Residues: CASSLASGTRVVEQFF.

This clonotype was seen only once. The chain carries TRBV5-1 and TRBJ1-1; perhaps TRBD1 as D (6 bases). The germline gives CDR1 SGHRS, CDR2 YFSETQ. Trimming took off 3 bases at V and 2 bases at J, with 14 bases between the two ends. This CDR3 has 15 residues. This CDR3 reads CASSSTGNFNTEAFF. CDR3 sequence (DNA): TGCGCCAGCAGCTCAACAGGGAATTTTAACACTGAAGCTTTCTTT.

The CDR3 reads CASSVSSGANVLTF. CDR3 DNA sequence: TGCGCCAGCAGCGTATCCTCTGGGGCCAACGTCCTGACTTTC. The chain has TRBV5-1 and TRBJ2-6; no clear D gene. With 4 bases removed from V and 0 bases from J, the gap between germline ends came to 5 bases. The CDR3 runs to 14 residues. CDR1 and CDR2 (germline): SGHRS, YFSETQ. The entire variable domain, with the rest obtained from reference TRBV5-1 and TRBJ2-6, is as follows: KAGVTQTPRYLIKTRGQQVTLSCSPISGHRSVSWYQQTPGQGLQFLFEYFSETQRNKGNFPGRFSGRQFSNSRSEMNVSTLELGDSALYLCASSVSSGANVLTFGAGSRLTVL.

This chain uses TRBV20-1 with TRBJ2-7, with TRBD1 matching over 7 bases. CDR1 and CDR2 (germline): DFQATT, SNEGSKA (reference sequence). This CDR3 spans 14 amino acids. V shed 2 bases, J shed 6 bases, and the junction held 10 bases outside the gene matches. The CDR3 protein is CSARQHRGRREQYF. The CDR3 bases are TGCAGTGCTAGACAACACAGGGGCCGTCGCGAGCAGTACTTC.